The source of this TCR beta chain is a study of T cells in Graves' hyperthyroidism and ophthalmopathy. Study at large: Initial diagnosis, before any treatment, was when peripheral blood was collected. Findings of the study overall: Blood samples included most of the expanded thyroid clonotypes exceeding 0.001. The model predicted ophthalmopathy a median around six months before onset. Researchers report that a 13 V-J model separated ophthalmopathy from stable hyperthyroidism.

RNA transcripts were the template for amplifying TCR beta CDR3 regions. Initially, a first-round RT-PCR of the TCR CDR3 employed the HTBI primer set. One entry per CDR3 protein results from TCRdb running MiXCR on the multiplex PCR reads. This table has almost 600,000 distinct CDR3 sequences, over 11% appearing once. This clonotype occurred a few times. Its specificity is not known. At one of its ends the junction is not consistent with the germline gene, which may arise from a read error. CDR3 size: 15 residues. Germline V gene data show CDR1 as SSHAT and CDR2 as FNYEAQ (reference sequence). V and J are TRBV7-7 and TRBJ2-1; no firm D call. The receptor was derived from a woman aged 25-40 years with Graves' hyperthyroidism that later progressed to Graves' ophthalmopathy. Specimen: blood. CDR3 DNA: TGTGCTAGCAGCTTAGGCTTCGGTAGGGACAATGAGCAGTTCTTC. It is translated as CASSLGFGRDNEQFF.